Below, 6 T cell receptor beta chains from the same sample are listed, as sequenced in a study of identical twins. TCRdb independently ran MiXCR on the 5' RACE reads; one entry per CDR3 protein. The sample has roughly 750,000 distinct CDR3 sequences; about 20% are singletons. This sample also appeared in a second study, on T cells expressing NK-cell markers.

Sequencing was performed on PBMCs. All receptors derive from a woman between 18 and 29 years old in good health.

This clonotype turned up a few times. The CDR3 is CASSYGDRAYEQYF. The CDR3 DNA is TGTGCCAGCAGTTACGGGGACAGAGCCTACGAGCAGTACTTC. The rearrangement joins TRBV6-2 or TRBV6-3 to TRBJ2-7, with 7 bases aligning to TRBD1. The CDR3 is 14 amino acids. Unmatched junction bases numbered 3, after V lost 2 bases and J lost 2 bases. Germline V gene sequence: CDR1 MNHEY, CDR2 SVGEGT.

This clonotype has just a few counts. The chain carries TRBV7-2 and TRBJ1-5; 9 bases match TRBD1. V trimming: 5 bases; J trimming: 4 bases; junction bases outside the gene matches: 6. The CDR3 length is 15 residues. The germline V gene has CDR1 SGHTA and CDR2 FQGNSA. As DNA, the CDR3 is TGTGCCAGCAGCGTTACCGGGACAGGGAATCAGCCCCAGCATTTT. It yields the protein CASSVTGTGNQPQHF.

The chain couples TRBV25-1 to TRBJ2-7; TRBD1 or TRBD2 may be the D gene (7 bases each). Per germline, CDR1 MGHDK and CDR2 SYGVNS. This CDR3 is built from 14 residues. Trimming removed 2 bases at V and 2 bases at J, with 10 bases between. CDR3 region: CASSEAGGAYEQYF. CDR3 sequence (DNA): TGTGCCAGCAGTGAAGCAGGGGGGGCCTACGAGCAGTACTTC.

V and J are TRBV29-1 and TRBJ1-1; the D is unclear. The V end lost 4 bases, the J end lost 3 bases, and 12 bases lay between the germline ends. From germline, CDR1 is SQVTM and CDR2 ANQGSEA. The CDR3 spans 13 residues. Here the CDR3 DNA reads TGCAGCGTTGTCAGCACAGTGGACACTGAAGCTTTCTTT. Translated: CSVVSTVDTEAFF.

A few counts support this clonotype. V gene TRBV6-5 combines with J gene TRBJ2-6; D may be TRBD1 (7 bases). This CDR3 is 17 amino acids long. CDR1 and CDR2 from the germline V gene are MNHEY and SVGAGI. Trimming took off 0 bases at V and 4 bases at J, with 13 bases between the two ends. The CDR3 loop is CASSYSNRGGGANVLTF. CDR3 DNA sequence: TGTGCCAGCAGTTACTCCAACAGGGGAGGAGGGGCCAACGTCCTGACTTTC.

This clonotype was picked up a small number of times. The V and J genes are TRBV7-9 and TRBJ1-5, with 7 bases fitting TRBD1. This CDR3 is built from 15 residues. CDR1 is SEHNR, CDR2 FQNEAQ, per germline (reference sequence). With V trimmed by 4 bases and J by 1 base, 4 bases remained unmatched. CDR3 nucleotides: TGTGCCAGCAGCTCGACAGGGCCCAGCAATCAGCCCCAGCATTTT. This codes for CASSSTGPSNQPQHF.